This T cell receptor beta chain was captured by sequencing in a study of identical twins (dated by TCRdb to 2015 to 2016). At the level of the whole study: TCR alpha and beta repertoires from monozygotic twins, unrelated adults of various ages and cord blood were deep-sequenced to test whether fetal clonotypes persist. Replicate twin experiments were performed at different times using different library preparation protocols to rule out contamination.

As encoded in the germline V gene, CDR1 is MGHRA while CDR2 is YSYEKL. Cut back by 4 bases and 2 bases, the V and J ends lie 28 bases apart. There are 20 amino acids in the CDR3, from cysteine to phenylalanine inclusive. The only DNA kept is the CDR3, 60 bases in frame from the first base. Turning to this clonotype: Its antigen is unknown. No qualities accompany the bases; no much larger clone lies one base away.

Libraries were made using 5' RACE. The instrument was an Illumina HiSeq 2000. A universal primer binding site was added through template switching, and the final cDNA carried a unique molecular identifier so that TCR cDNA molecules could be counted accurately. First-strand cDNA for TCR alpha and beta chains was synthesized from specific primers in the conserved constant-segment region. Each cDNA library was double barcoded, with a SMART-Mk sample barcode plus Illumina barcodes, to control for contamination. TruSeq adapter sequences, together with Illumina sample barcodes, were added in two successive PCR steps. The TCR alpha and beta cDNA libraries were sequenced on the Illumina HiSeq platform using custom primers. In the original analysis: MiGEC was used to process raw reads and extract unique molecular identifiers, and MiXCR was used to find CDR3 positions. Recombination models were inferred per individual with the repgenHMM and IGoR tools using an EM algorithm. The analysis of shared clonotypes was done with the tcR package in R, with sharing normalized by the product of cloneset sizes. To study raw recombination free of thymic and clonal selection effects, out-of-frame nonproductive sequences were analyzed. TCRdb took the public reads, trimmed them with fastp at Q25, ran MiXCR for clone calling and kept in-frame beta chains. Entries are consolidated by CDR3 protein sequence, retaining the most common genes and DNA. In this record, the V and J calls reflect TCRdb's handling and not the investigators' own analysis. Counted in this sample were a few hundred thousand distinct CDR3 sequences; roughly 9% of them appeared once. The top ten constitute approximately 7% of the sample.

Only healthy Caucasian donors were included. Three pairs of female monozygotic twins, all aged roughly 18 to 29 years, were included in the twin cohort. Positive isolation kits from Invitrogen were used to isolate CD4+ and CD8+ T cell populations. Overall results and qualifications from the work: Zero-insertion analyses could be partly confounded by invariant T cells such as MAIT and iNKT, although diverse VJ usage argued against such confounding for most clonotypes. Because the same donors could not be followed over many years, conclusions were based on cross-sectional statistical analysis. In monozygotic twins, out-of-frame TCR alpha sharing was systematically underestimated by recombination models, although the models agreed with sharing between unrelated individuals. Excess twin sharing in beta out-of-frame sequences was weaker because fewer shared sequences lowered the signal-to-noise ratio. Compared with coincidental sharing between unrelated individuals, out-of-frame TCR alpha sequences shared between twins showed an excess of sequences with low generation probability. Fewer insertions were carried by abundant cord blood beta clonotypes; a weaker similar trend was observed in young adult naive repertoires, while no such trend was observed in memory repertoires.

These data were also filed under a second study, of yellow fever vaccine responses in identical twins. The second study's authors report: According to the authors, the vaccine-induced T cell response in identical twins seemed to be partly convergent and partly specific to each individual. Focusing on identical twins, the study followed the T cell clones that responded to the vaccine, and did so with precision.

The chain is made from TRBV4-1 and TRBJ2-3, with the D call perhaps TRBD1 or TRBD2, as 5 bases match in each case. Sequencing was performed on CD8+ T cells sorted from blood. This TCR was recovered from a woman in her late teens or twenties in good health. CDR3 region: CASSRLFGARDGGLTDTQYF. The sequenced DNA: TGCGCCAGCAGCCGCCTATTTGGGGCACGGGACGGAGGACTCACAGATACGCAGTATTTT.